Listed below are T cell receptor beta chains from one sample, sequenced in a study of T cells in Graves' hyperthyroidism and ophthalmopathy. TCRdb processed the multiplex PCR reads anew with MiXCR; each CDR3 protein has one entry. Here the sample spans around 280,000 distinct CDR3 sequences, roughly 13% being singletons. Sequenced sample: blood. The origin of the receptors is a woman aged 25-40 years with Graves' hyperthyroidism that later progressed to Graves' ophthalmopathy. Both conserved end residues are part of each CDR3. The D gene is left open where the match is weak. Expanded clones are given a class, and other clones once, few, many or no size at all.

j_gene | v_gene | abundance | d_gene | CDR3aa | CDR3nt
TRBJ2-1 | TRBV29-1 | many | . | CSVATGLGYNEQFF | TGCAGCGTTGCCACAGGGTTAGGATACAATGAGCAGTTCTTC
TRBJ2-1 | TRBV15 | many | TRBD2 | CATSRASGLAGGLNEQFF | TGTGCCACCAGCAGAGCGTCCGGCCTAGCGGGAGGCCTCAATGAGCAGTTCTTC
TRBJ2-2 | TRBV12-3/TRBV12-4 | many | . | CASSPPWGTGELFF | TGTGCCAGCAGTCCGCCTTGGGGCACCGGGGAGCTGTTTTTT
TRBJ2-1 | TRBV11-2 | many | . | CASSGGIEQFF | TGTGCCAGCAGCGGAGGTATTGAGCAGTTCTTC
TRBJ2-5 | TRBV7-2 | many | . | CASSPSRRGAGETQYF | TGTGCCAGCAGCCCTAGCCGACGGGGGGCTGGGGAGACCCAGTACTTC
TRBJ2-3 | TRBV19 | many | . | CASSRTESDTQYF | TGTGCCAGTAGTCGGACAGAATCAGATACGCAGTATTTT
TRBJ2-7 | TRBV6-5 | many | TRBD1 | CASSYSGQGTYEQYF | TGTGCCAGCAGTTACTCGGGACAGGGCACCTACGAGCAGTACTTC
TRBJ2-1 | TRBV6-5 | . | TRBD2 | CASSYSLAGGRNEQFF | TGTGCCAGCAGTTACAGCCTAGCGGGAGGGAGGAATGAGCAGTTCTTC
TRBJ2-7 | TRBV29-1 | many | TRBD1 | CSAKAGTGPYEQYF | TGCAGCGCGAAGGCCGGGACAGGCCCCTACGAGCAGTACTTC
TRBJ1-2 | TRBV7-9 | many | . | CASSLVGAEGYTF | TGTGCCAGCAGCTTAGTGGGGGCAGAGGGCTACACCTTC
TRBJ1-1 | TRBV28 | many | . | CASSRGDQNTEAFF | TGTGCCAGCAGTCGAGGGGATCAGAACACTGAAGCTTTCTTT
TRBJ2-3 | TRBV28 | many | . | CASSSPGAVTDTQYF | TGTGCCAGCAGTTCCCCAGGAGCTGTAACAGATACGCAGTATTTT
TRBJ2-2 | TRBV12-3/TRBV12-4 | many | . | CASSFGTGELFF | TGTGCCAGCAGTTTTGGCACCGGGGAGCTGTTTTTT